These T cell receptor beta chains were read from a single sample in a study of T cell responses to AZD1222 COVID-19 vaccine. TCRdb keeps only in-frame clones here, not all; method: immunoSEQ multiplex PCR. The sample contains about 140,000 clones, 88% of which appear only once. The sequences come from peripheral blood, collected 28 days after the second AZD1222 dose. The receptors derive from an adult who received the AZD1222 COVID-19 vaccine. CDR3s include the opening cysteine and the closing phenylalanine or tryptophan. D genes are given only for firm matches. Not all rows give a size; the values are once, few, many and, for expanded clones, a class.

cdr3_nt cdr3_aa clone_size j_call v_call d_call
TGTGCCAGCAGCTTAAGACAGTCCAACACCGGGGAGCTGTTTTTT CASSLRQSNTGELFF . TRBJ2-2 TRBV5-5 .
TGTGCCAGCAGGCGCAGGGAGAATGAGCAGTTCTTC CASRRRENEQFF . TRBJ2-1 TRBV6-4 .
TGTGCCAGCAGCCTCGACGGGACAGGGGGCTACAATGAGCAGTTCTTC CASSLDGTGGYNEQFF . TRBJ2-1 TRBV9 TRBD1
TGTGCCACTCAAGACAGGGGGTATGGCTCCAATAATTCACCCCTCCACTTT CATQDRGYGSNNSPLHF once TRBJ1-6 TRBV24-1 TRBD1
TGTGCCAGCAGTGCGACCCGAGGGAACTCTGGGGCCAACGTCCTGACTTTC CASSATRGNSGANVLTF . TRBJ2-6 TRBV3-1/TRBV3-2 .
TGTGCCAGCAGCCAAACGGACAGGAACCCCTACAATGAGCAGTTCTTC CASSQTDRNPYNEQFF . TRBJ2-1 TRBV27 TRBD1
TGTGCCAGCTCACCGATCGAAGGGGGCGCTTACTATGGCTACACCTTC CASSPIEGGAYYGYTF . TRBJ1-2 TRBV18 TRBD1
TGTGCCAGCAGCGCCGACACCAACACCGGGGAGCTGTTTTTT CASSADTNTGELFF . TRBJ2-2 TRBV7-9 .
TGTGCCAGCAGCTTAGTAGATGTATTTCGGGCGAAGTCCTACGAGCAGTACTTC CASSLVDVFRAKSYEQYF . TRBJ2-7 TRBV7-2 .
TGTGCTTGGTCAAACAGGGGCGGGGAGCCCCAGCATTTT CAWSNRGGEPQHF . TRBJ1-5 TRBV30 TRBD1
TGTGCCAGCAGCTTATTGACAGGGGGCCCAGATACGCAGTATTTT CASSLLTGGPDTQYF . TRBJ2-3 TRBV5-6 TRBD1
TGTGCCAGCAGCGAAGGGGGACCCACGATAGCCTACGAGCAGTACTTC CASSEGGPTIAYEQYF . TRBJ2-7 TRBV9 .
TGTGCCAGCAGTTTAACGGCAGGGGTCCACAATCAGCCCCAGCATTTT CASSLTAGVHNQPQHF . TRBJ1-5 TRBV27 .
TGTGCCAGTAGTATGGGTTTCGGTTCCTATGGCTACACCTTC CASSMGFGSYGYTF once TRBJ1-2 TRBV19 .
TGTGCCAGCTCCCCGACGGAAAGTGGCTATGGCTACACCTTC CASSPTESGYGYTF . TRBJ1-2 TRBV18 .
TGTGCCAGCAGTCGCGTTTTGGAGACCCAGTACTTC CASSRVLETQYF . TRBJ2-5 TRBV6-2/TRBV6-3 .
TGTGCCAGCAGTTTACTGAAATTACAGGGTGAAGCTTTCTTT CASSLLKLQGEAFF . TRBJ1-1 TRBV28 .
TGTGCCAGTAGTATCTACTTGGCGCAAAGGGGGCAGCCCCAGCATTTT CASSIYLAQRGQPQHF . TRBJ1-5 TRBV19 .
TGCGCCAGCAGTGAGCGGGCAGGGCTTGGCATTCAGTACTTC CASSERAGLGIQYF . TRBJ2-4 TRBV10-1 .
TGTGCCAGCTCGGGTCGACTAGCGGGAGAACTTGAGACCCAGTACTTC CASSGRLAGELETQYF . TRBJ2-5 TRBV18 TRBD2
TGTGCCAGCAGCTTTGCAGGGGAGGGGGAAAAACTGTTTTTT CASSFAGEGEKLFF once TRBJ1-4 TRBV11-2 .
TGTGCCGGTAACCGGGACAGGGTTGATGGCTACACCTTC CAGNRDRVDGYTF . TRBJ1-2 TRBV2 TRBD1
TGTGCCATCCCGGCTGACGGATCCTACGAGCAGTACTTC CAIPADGSYEQYF . TRBJ2-7 TRBV6-5 .
TGCGCCAACCTTGCGGGACAGGACGGAAACACCATATATTTT CANLAGQDGNTIYF few TRBJ1-3 TRBV23-1 TRBD1
TGTGCCAGCAGTACCGGGGACAGGGAGTTCGACGAGCAGTACTTC CASSTGDREFDEQYF once TRBJ2-7 TRBV11-2 TRBD1
TGTGCCAGCAGAGGACAGGGGCTTCTCTCTGGGGCCAACGTCCTGACTTTC CASRGQGLLSGANVLTF . TRBJ2-6 TRBV2 TRBD1
TGCGCCAGCAGCCAAGATGGGAGGGTGACTAATGAAAAACTGTTTTTT CASSQDGRVTNEKLFF . TRBJ1-4 TRBV4-3 .
TGTGCCTGGGGGGCGGGACAGGGGGCAGATACGCAGTATTTT CAWGAGQGADTQYF once TRBJ2-3 TRBV30 TRBD1
TGCAGTGCTAGTCGGGGGGCATTTGAGCAGTTCTTC CSASRGAFEQFF . TRBJ2-1 TRBV20-1 .
TGTGCCAGCAGCTTAGCGGGGACGGTCTTGAACACTGAAGCTTTCTTT CASSLAGTVLNTEAFF once TRBJ1-1 TRBV7-2 .
TGTGCCACCAGCAGCCCGGGAGCCAGCGATGAGCAGTTCTTC CATSSPGASDEQFF . TRBJ2-1 TRBV15 .
TGTGCCAGCACTCCCCTACGCGGGAGTGGTTACGGAGAGCAGTTCTTC CASTPLRGSGYGEQFF . TRBJ2-1 TRBV28 TRBD2
TGTGCCAGCAGCCAAGACGGGGAACGTCCTGAAGCTTTCTTT CASSQDGERPEAFF . TRBJ1-1 TRBV3-1/TRBV3-2 .
TGTGCCAGCAGTGAAAGGGACAGTGCTGTATGGGAGCAGTACTTC CASSERDSAVWEQYF . TRBJ2-7 TRBV6-1 TRBD1
TGTGCCAGCAGCTACCCGACTGGATCGAACACCGGGGAGCTGTTTTTT CASSYPTGSNTGELFF once TRBJ2-2 TRBV7-2 .
TGTGCCACCAGCAACCCCAGGGGGCAGAGAAACACCATATATTTT CATSNPRGQRNTIYF . TRBJ1-3 TRBV15 TRBD1
TGTGCCACCCGCGGACAGGATAATTCACCCCTCCACTTT CATRGQDNSPLHF . TRBJ1-6 TRBV7-2 TRBD1
TGCGCCAGCAGCCCCGGACAGGGCTTCACAGATACGCAGTATTTT CASSPGQGFTDTQYF . TRBJ2-3 TRBV5-1 TRBD1
TGTGCCAGCAGTTTGGGACAGGGGATAGCTGAAGCTTTCTTT CASSLGQGIAEAFF . TRBJ1-1 TRBV28 TRBD1
TGTGCCAGCAGCCAGGGTATTGTCAGGCCTAATGAAAAACTGTTTTTT CASSQGIVRPNEKLFF . TRBJ1-4 TRBV4-2 .
TGTGCCAGCAGGACGGTCCAGACCGGGGAGCTGTTTTTT CASRTVQTGELFF . TRBJ2-2 TRBV6-5 .
TGCGCCAGCAGCTACAACGGAGGCTCCTACGAGCAGTACTTC CASSYNGGSYEQYF . TRBJ2-7 TRBV5-1 .
TGTGCCAGTAGTAACTCCGGGACTAGCGTTTACAATGAGCAGTTCTTC CASSNSGTSVYNEQFF . TRBJ2-1 TRBV19 TRBD2
TGTGCCAGCAGCCCCGGGACTAGCGGGGGGGTTGGCTACAATGAGCAGTTCTTC CASSPGTSGGVGYNEQFF . TRBJ2-1 TRBV7-8 TRBD2
TGTGCCAGTAGTCTACGAGGGAGGGTTCGGGGGGACGAGCAGTACTTC CASSLRGRVRGDEQYF once TRBJ2-7 TRBV19 TRBD2
TGTGCCAGCAGTTCCAATGACGGTTCCTACGAGCAGTACTTC CASSSNDGSYEQYF . TRBJ2-7 TRBV11-3 .
TGTGCCAGCAGCTTAGGACGGGAATCACCCCTCCACTTT CASSLGRESPLHF . TRBJ1-6 TRBV11-2 .
TGTGCCAGCAGCTTCCCAGAGCGAGGAGGCTACACCTTC CASSFPERGGYTF . TRBJ1-2 TRBV28 .
TGTGCCAGTATGGACGTTTTCCCCCCCGGGGAGCTGTTTTTT CASMDVFPPGELFF few TRBJ2-2 TRBV19 .
TGTGCCAGTACCTGGACAGGGGGCTACACTGAAGCTTTCTTT CASTWTGGYTEAFF few TRBJ1-1 TRBV19 TRBD1
TGTGCCACCAGTGGAGGAGAGCAGTACTTC CATSGGEQYF . TRBJ2-7 TRBV24-1 .
TGCGCCAGCAGCTTGGGGCGGACTGAAGGGGGGACCCAGTACTTC CASSLGRTEGGTQYF . TRBJ2-5 TRBV5-1 .
TGTGCCAGCAGCCCCGAGACTGAAGCTTTCTTT CASSPETEAFF once TRBJ1-1 TRBV5-5 .
TGTGCCAGCAGCTTGCAGGGAGGCCAGCCCCAGCATTTT CASSLQGGQPQHF . TRBJ1-5 TRBV5-4 .